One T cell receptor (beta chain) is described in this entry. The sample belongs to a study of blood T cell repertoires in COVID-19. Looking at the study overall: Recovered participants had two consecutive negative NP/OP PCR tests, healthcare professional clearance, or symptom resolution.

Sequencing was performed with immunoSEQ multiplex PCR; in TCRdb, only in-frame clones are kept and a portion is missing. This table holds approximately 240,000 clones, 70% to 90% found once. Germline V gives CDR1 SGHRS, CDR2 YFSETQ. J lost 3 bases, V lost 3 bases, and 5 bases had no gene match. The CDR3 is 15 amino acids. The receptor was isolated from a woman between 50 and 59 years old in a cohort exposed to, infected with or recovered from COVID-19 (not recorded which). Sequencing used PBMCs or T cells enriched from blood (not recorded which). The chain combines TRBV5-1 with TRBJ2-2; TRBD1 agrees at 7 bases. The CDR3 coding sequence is TGCGCCAGCAGCTCGACAGGGAAGGACACCGGGGAGCTGTTTTTT. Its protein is CASSSTGKDTGELFF.